This TCR beta chain was captured by sequencing in a study of T cells in Graves' hyperthyroidism and ophthalmopathy. Study information: Before any treatment, at initial diagnosis, peripheral blood was collected. Findings and limits, study-wide: Blood also contained most expanded thyroid clonotypes above 0.001.

Ophthalmopathy patients all had a Clinical Activity Score of at least 3, a NOSPECS grade of at least 4 and disease under 3 months old. Uncontrolled infections, other autoimmune diseases, pregnancy or lactation led to exclusion of patients. Amplified TCR beta CDR3 regions derived from RNA transcripts. First-round RT-PCR of the TCR CDR3 relied on the HTBI primer set. MiXCR, applied by TCRdb to the multiplex PCR reads, yields one record per CDR3 protein. The profile shows 530,000 or so distinct CDR3 sequences, approximately 17% of them singletons. On this clonotype itself: Its antigen is as yet unknown. It is likely a read error, because the conserved phenylalanine at the end of the CDR3 is missing.

Germline CDR1 reads SGDLS; CDR2 reads YYNGEE. The CDR3 is 15 residues long. V trimming: 1 base; J trimming: 3 bases; junction bases outside the gene matches: 3. Sequencing was done on a sample of blood. The clonotype was recovered from a woman younger than 30 with Graves' ophthalmopathy. The chain employs TRBV9 and TRBJ1-1; 10 bases align to TRBD1. CDR3: CASSVLDRGYTEAFI. The CDR3 coding sequence is TGTGCCAGCAGCGTATTGGACAGGGGGTACACTGAAGCTTTCATT.